This is a list of T cell receptor beta chains from one sample in a study of T-cell reconstitution after alpha-beta-depleted transplantation in children. Via MiXCR, TCRdb re-called the PCR reads, giving one row per CDR3 protein. The sample contains about 980,000 distinct CDR3 sequences, under 30% of which appear only once. Source: PBMCs, mostly from graft donor cells, taken 360 days after TCRalphabeta/CD19-depleted stem cell transplant. The origin of the receptors is a boy under two years old who had a stem cell transplant for SCID, so the T cells may come from the graft donor. Both conserved end residues are part of each CDR3. D genes are given only for firm matches. Where a row states a size, it is once, few, many or the class of an expanded clone; other rows omit it.

CASSTGTVFYEQYF TGTGCCAGCAGTACCGGGACAGTTTTCTACGAGCAGTACTTC TRBJ2-7 TRBV27 14 few TRBD1
CASSGNGVGEQFF TGTGCCAGCAGTGGGAACGGGGTTGGGGAGCAGTTCTTC TRBJ2-1 TRBV6-6 13 . .
CSLRGRSTDTQYF TGCAGCCTGCGGGGGCGCAGCACAGATACGCAGTATTTT TRBJ2-3 TRBV29-1 13 . .
CASRSGTDGYTF TGTGCCAGCAGGAGCGGGACAGATGGCTACACCTTC TRBJ1-2 TRBV12-3/TRBV12-4 12 . TRBD1
CASSSGPPNQPQHF TGTGCCAGCAGCTCGGGACCGCCAAATCAGCCCCAGCATTTT TRBJ1-5 TRBV5-5 14 . .
CASSLRDRGQEGYTF TGTGCCAGCAGTCTCCGGGACAGGGGGCAGGAGGGCTACACCTTC TRBJ1-2 TRBV6-1 15 once TRBD1
CASTHGLAGGEQFF TGCGCCAGCACCCATGGACTAGCGGGAGGTGAGCAGTTCTTC TRBJ2-1 TRBV5-1 14 few TRBD2
CASSFRSTNTGELFF TGTGCCAGCAGTTTCAGGAGCACGAACACCGGGGAGCTGTTTTTT TRBJ2-2 TRBV6-5 15 few .
CASSKTAQGAGYEQYF TGTGCCAGCAGTAAAACCGCCCAGGGAGCGGGCTACGAGCAGTACTTC TRBJ2-7 TRBV12-3/TRBV12-4 16 few .
CASSLGLRGRPLEGYTF TGCGCCAGCAGCTTGGGTCTCCGGGGACGGCCTTTAGAGGGCTACACCTTC TRBJ1-2 TRBV5-1 17 few .
CASSLGVSLLTDTQYF TGTGCCAGCAGCTTAGGGGTCAGCCTCCTCACAGATACGCAGTATTTT TRBJ2-3 TRBV7-6 16 many .
CASSRRDSKLVTDTQYF TGCGCCAGCAGTCGTCGGGATTCAAAGTTGGTCACAGATACGCAGTATTTT TRBJ2-3 TRBV5-1 17 . .
CASSSPSYTSVFDEQFF TGTGCCAGCAGCTCCCCCTCTTACACTAGCGTTTTCGATGAGCAGTTCTTC TRBJ2-1 TRBV7-9 17 few TRBD2
CASSGRGPNSYEQYF TGTGCCAGCAGCGGCCGGGGGCCCAACTCCTACGAGCAGTACTTC TRBJ2-7 TRBV5-8 15 . .
CASSYRWVGNTEAFF TGTGCCAGCAGTTACCGATGGGTTGGAAACACTGAAGCTTTCTTT TRBJ1-1 TRBV6-2/TRBV6-3 15 . .
CASSLEDRAPYNEQFF TGTGCCAGCAGTCTCGAAGACAGGGCACCTTACAATGAGCAGTTCTTC TRBJ2-1 TRBV6-2/TRBV6-3 16 once TRBD1
CASSPFPTANTGELFF TGTGCCAGCAGCCCCTTCCCGACGGCGAACACCGGGGAGCTGTTTTTT TRBJ2-2 TRBV14 16 . .
CASSQLGGAGETQYF TGTGCCAGCAGCCAACTCGGGGGGGCGGGAGAGACCCAGTACTTC TRBJ2-5 TRBV4-2 15 . TRBD2
CAITAGDTQYF TGTGCCATCACGGCAGGGGATACGCAGTATTTT TRBJ2-3 TRBV10-3 11 . .
CASRRAGGYSGNTIYF TGTGCCAGCAGGCGAGCAGGGGGTTACTCTGGAAACACCATATATTTT TRBJ1-3 TRBV27 16 few TRBD1
CSATRDAPRTDTQYF TGCAGTGCCACCAGGGACGCGCCCCGGACAGATACGCAGTATTTT TRBJ2-3 TRBV20-1 15 . .
CASSPGAGQETQYF TGTGCCAGCAGTCCCGGGGCGGGCCAAGAGACCCAGTACTTC TRBJ2-5 TRBV12-3/TRBV12-4 14 . .
CASRGLAGGGTQYF TGTGCCAGCAGGGGACTAGCGGGGGGAGGAACCCAGTACTTC TRBJ2-5 TRBV12-3/TRBV12-4 14 . TRBD2
CASSPPMSQPRDTEAFF TGTGCCAGCTCACCCCCGATGTCCCAACCCCGGGACACTGAAGCTTTCTTT TRBJ1-1 TRBV18 17 . .
CSVRDTYYGYTF TGCAGCGTCCGGGACACCTACTATGGCTACACCTTC TRBJ1-2 TRBV29-1 12 few .
CASSLYPDRGSYQPQHF TGTGCCAGCAGTTTATACCCGGACAGGGGTTCCTACCAGCCCCAGCATTTT TRBJ1-5 TRBV27 17 once TRBD1
CASSLAPAARTDTQYF TGTGCCAGCAGCTTAGCCCCAGCGGCGCGCACAGATACGCAGTATTTT TRBJ2-3 TRBV7-2 16 . .
CASSPRSSPLHF TGTGCCAGCAGCCCCCGTAGTTCACCCCTCCACTTT TRBJ1-6 TRBV6-1 12 . .
CAIGYRADTQYF TGTGCCATCGGATACAGGGCAGATACGCAGTATTTT TRBJ2-3 TRBV10-3 12 few .
CASTPLRGARHNSPLHF TGTGCCAGCACCCCCCTCCGGGGGGCACGGCATAATTCACCCCTCCACTTT TRBJ1-6 TRBV11-2 17 many .
CASSPGDWYTGELFF TGTGCCAGCAGCCCAGGGGACTGGTACACCGGGGAGCTGTTTTTT TRBJ2-2 TRBV3-1 15 . .
CASWGRRGEPDTQYF TGTGCCAGCTGGGGTAGGCGAGGGGAACCAGATACGCAGTATTTT TRBJ2-3 TRBV2 15 . .
CASSLFRGSRTQYF TGTGCCAGCAGTTTATTCAGGGGATCAAGGACGCAGTATTTT TRBJ2-3 TRBV28 14 few .
CASSQGRGPNTEAFF TGTGCCAGCAGCCAAGGCAGGGGACCGAACACTGAAGCTTTCTTT TRBJ1-1 TRBV4-2 15 . .
CASSPVEGHLHF TGTGCCAGCAGCCCGGTGGAGGGACACCTCCACTTT TRBJ1-6 TRBV7-8 12 . .
CASSAGLAGGRSEQFF TGTGCCAGCAGCGCGGGACTAGCGGGGGGAAGGAGTGAGCAGTTCTTC TRBJ2-1 TRBV5-5 16 . TRBD2
CSASPRRDTINQPQHF TGCAGTGCTAGCCCAAGGAGGGACACTATCAATCAGCCCCAGCATTTT TRBJ1-5 TRBV20-1 16 few .
CSGRGQGLYNEQFF TGCAGTGGACGGGGACAGGGCCTATACAATGAGCAGTTCTTC TRBJ2-1 TRBV20-1 14 . TRBD1
CSASLMETQYF TGCAGTGCTAGTTTAATGGAGACCCAGTACTTC TRBJ2-5 TRBV20-1 11 . .
CASSLFRNTEAFF TGTGCCAGCAGTTTATTCCGGAACACTGAAGCTTTCTTT TRBJ1-1 TRBV12-3/TRBV12-4 13 few .
CSARDFLGANNQPQHF TGCAGTGCTAGAGATTTTTTAGGAGCCAATAATCAGCCCCAGCATTTT TRBJ1-5 TRBV20-1 16 . .
CASSLTAVEKLFF TGTGCCAGCAGCTTAACAGCGGTTGAAAAACTGTTTTTT TRBJ1-4 TRBV11-2 13 . .
CATRSTGYPYEQYF TGTGCCACCAGGTCAACGGGGTACCCCTACGAGCAGTACTTC TRBJ2-7 TRBV25-1 14 few .
CAIRGQGFDYEQYF TGTGCCATCAGAGGACAGGGATTCGACTACGAGCAGTACTTC TRBJ2-7 TRBV10-3 14 . TRBD1
CASSEGAGPGTDTQYF TGTGCCAGCAGCGAGGGAGCGGGTCCTGGCACAGATACGCAGTATTTT TRBJ2-3 TRBV9 16 . .
CASSVRLGAEAFF TGCGCCAGCAGTGTACGGCTTGGCGCTGAAGCTTTCTTT TRBJ1-1 TRBV10-2 13 many .
CASSSPSGSEQFF TGTGCCAGCAGCTCGCCTAGCGGGAGTGAGCAGTTCTTC TRBJ2-1 TRBV5-5 13 . TRBD2
CASTERLRNTEAFF TGTGCCAGCACCGAACGGTTGAGGAACACTGAAGCTTTCTTT TRBJ1-1 TRBV2 14 . .
CATGGGTQNTGELFF TGTGCCACCGGGGGCGGGACACAGAACACCGGGGAGCTGTTTTTT TRBJ2-2 TRBV24-1 15 few .